Below, one T cell receptor beta chain is given with its context. This sample was taken from a study of blood T cells in healthy people across ages. Whole-study context: In model experiments, template switching was able to capture about one barcoded beta molecule for every two T cells that were present.

V was shortened by 2 bases and J by 1 base, with 15 bases between the two germline ends. In germline, CDR1 is SEHNR, CDR2 FQNEAQ (reference sequence). The CDR3 has 17 residues. With a J-beta primer mix and a sample-barcoded 5' primer, a second PCR ran about 6 to 11 cycles. MiXCR, run by TCRdb on the 5' RACE reads, gives a single entry per CDR3 protein. This sample has 1.2 million to 1.5 million distinct CDR3 sequences, with 45% to 70% found just once. The source is a man aged 18 to 30 in good health. Sequenced input: blood. The chain is built from TRBV7-9 and TRBJ1-5; possible D gene TRBD1, 6 bases. The DNA of the CDR3 is TGTGCCAGCAGCTTAACAGGGAGGGAAAGGAGCAATCAGCCCCAGCATTTT. It codes for CASSLTGRERSNQPQHF.